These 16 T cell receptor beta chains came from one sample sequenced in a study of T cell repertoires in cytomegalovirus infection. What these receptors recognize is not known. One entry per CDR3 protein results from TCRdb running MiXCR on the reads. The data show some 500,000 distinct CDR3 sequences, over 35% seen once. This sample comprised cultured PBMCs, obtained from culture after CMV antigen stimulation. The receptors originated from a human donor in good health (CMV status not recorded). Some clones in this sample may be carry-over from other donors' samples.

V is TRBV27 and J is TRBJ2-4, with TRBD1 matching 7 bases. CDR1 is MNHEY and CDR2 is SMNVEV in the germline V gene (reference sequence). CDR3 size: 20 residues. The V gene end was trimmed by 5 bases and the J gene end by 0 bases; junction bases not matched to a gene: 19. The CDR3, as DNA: TGTGCCAGCAGTCCAAGGTGGGACAGTCGACGTCCCCTAGCCAAAAACATTCAGTACTTC. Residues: CASSPRWDSRRPLAKNIQYF.

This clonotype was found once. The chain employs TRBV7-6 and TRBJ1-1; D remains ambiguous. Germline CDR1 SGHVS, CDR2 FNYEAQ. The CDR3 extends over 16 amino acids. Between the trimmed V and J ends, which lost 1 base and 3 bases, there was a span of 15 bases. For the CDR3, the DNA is TGTGCCAGCAGCTTAGAGAGGGAGATGATCCACACTGAAGCTTTCTTT. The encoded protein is CASSLEREMIHTEAFF.

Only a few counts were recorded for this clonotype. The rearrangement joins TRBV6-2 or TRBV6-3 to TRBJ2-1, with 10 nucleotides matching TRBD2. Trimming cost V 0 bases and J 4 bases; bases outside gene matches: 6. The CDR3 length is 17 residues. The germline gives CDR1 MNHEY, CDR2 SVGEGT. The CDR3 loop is CASSYSRAGGGYNEQFF. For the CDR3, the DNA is TGTGCCAGCAGTTACTCCAGAGCGGGAGGGGGTTACAATGAGCAGTTCTTC.

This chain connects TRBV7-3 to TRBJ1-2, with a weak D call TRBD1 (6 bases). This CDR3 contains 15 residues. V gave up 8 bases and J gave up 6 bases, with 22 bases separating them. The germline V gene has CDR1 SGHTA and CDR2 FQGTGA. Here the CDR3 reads CASSSIRTDHNGYTF. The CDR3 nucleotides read TGTGCCAGCTCCTCAATCAGGACAGATCACAATGGCTACACCTTC.

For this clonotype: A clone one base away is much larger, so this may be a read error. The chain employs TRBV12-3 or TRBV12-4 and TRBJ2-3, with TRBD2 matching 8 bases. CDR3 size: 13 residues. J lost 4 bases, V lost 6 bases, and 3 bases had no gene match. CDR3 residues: CASSGGGPDTQYF. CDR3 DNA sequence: TGTGCCAGCAGCGGGGGGGGGCCAGATACGCAGTATTTT.

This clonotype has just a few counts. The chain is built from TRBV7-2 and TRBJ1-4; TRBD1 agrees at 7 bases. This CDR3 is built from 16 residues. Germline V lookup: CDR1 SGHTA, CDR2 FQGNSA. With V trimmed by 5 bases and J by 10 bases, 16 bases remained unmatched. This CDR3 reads CASSGEKGAPTGKLFF. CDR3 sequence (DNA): TGTGCCAGCAGCGGGGAGAAGGGGGCGCCAACTGGAAAACTGTTTTTT.

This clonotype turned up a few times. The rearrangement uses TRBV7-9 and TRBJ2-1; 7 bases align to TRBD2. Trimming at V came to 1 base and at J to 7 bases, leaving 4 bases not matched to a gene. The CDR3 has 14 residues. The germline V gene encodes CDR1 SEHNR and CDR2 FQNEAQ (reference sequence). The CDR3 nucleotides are TGTGCCAGCAGCTTAGTGAGGACTAGAAATGAGCAGTTCTTC. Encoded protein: CASSLVRTRNEQFF.

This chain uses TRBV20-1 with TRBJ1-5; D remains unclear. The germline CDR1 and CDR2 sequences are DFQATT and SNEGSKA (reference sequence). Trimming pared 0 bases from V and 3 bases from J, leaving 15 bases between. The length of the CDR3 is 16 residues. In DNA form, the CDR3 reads TGCAGTGCTAGAGATCCCTTGGACCGACACAATCAGCCCCAGCATTTT. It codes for CSARDPLDRHNQPQHF.

CDR3 sequence: CASTRLGGTDTQYF. CDR3 sequence (DNA): TGTGCCAGCACCAGATTGGGGGGTACAGATACGCAGTATTTT. The chain carries TRBV12-3 or TRBV12-4 and TRBJ2-3, with TRBD2 as a possible D gene (6 bases). This CDR3 spans 14 amino acids. The V end lost 7 bases, the J end lost 3 bases, and 14 bases lay between the germline ends.

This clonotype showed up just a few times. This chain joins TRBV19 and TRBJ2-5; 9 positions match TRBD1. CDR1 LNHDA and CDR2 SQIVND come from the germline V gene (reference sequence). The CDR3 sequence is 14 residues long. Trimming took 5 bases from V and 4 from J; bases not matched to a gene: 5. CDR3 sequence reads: CASSEQGALETQYF. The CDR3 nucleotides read TGTGCCAGTAGTGAACAGGGGGCGTTAGAGACCCAGTACTTC.

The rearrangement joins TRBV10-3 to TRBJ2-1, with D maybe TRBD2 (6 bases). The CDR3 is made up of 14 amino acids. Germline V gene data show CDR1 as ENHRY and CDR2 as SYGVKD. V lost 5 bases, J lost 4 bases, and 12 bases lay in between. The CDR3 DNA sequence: TGTGCCATCAGTTCGGTTAGCGGATACAATGAGCAGTTCTTC. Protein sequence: CAISSVSGYNEQFF.

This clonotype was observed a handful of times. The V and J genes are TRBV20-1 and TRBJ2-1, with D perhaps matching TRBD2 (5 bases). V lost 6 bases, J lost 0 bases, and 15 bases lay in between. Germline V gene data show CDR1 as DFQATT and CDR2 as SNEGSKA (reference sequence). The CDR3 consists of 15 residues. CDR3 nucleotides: TGCAGTGCCCCCCCTATGGGGAGCTCCTACAATGAGCAGTTCTTC. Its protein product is CSAPPMGSSYNEQFF.

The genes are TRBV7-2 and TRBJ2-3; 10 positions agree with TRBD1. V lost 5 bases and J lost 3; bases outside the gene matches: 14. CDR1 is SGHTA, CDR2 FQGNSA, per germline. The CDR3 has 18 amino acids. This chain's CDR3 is CASSPLGKGTGDTDTQYF. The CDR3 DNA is TGTGCCAGCAGCCCCCTAGGGAAGGGGACAGGGGATACAGATACGCAGTATTTT.

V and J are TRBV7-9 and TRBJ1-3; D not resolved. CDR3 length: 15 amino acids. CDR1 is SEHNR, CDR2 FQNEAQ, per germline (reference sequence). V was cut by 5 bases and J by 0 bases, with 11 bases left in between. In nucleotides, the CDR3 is TGTGCCAGCAGCGCCGGAGGGTTCTCTGGAAACACCATATATTTT. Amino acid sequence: CASSAGGFSGNTIYF.

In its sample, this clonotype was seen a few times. The CDR3 DNA reads as TGTGCCAGCAGTTGGCGGGGTCATCAGCCCCAGCATTTT. Protein: CASSWRGHQPQHF. The chain joins TRBV12-3 or TRBV12-4 to TRBJ1-5; D is ambiguous. CDR3 length: 13 amino acids. V was trimmed by 4 bases and J by 5 bases, leaving 9 bases between them.

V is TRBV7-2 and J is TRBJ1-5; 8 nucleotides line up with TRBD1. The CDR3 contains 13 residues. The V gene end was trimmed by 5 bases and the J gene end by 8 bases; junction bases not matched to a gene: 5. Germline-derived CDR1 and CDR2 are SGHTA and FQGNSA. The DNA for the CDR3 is TGTGCCAGCAGCCCAGGGGGCTCAGAGCCCCAGCATTTT. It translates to CASSPGGSEPQHF.